This entry lists 28 T cell receptor beta chains sequenced from one sample in a study of tumor-infiltrating lymphocytes in oesophageal squamous cell carcinoma. TCRdb processed the PCR reads anew with MiXCR; each CDR3 protein has one entry. The sample gives approximately 9,600 distinct CDR3 sequences, roughly 50% of which show up once; over 30% is in the top ten. The sample taken for sequencing was esophageal tumor tissue. The receptors derive from a female donor with esophageal squamous cell carcinoma.

The chain joins TRBV12-5 to TRBJ2-7; D remains unclear. This CDR3 comprises 16 residues. V shed 0 bases and J shed 4 bases, with 16 bases lying between them. Germline V gene data show CDR1 as LGHNT and CDR2 as FRNRAP. CDR3: CASGLVRMTPNYEQYF. The CDR3 DNA sequence: TGTGCTAGTGGTTTGGTACGCATGACCCCTAATTACGAGCAGTACTTC.

V usage is TRBV4-1 and J usage is TRBJ2-3; unclear D gene. The DNA end lines up better with TRBJ1-5; the J call may be wrong. This CDR3 has 17 residues. Germline V gene data show CDR1 as MGHRA and CDR2 as YSYEKL. The DNA of the CDR3 is TGCGCCAGCAGCCAAGACGCCCAATCCGAATGGGGTCAGCCCCAGCATTTT. It encodes CASSQDAQSEWGQPQHF.

This clonotype was counted a few times. The genes are TRBV6-1 and TRBJ2-7, with 7 bases that match TRBD1. V shed 3 bases and J 5 bases; nucleotides not matched to a gene: 7. CDR3 length: 14 amino acids. The V gene's germline CDR1 is MNHNS and CDR2 SASEGT. The chain's CDR3 is CASSDAGGVNEQYF. The CDR3 DNA reads as TGTGCCAGCAGTGACGCAGGGGGTGTCAACGAGCAGTACTTC.

The table lists this clonotype with a few counts. The DNA is omitted, as the CDR3 cannot be located on it reliably, and the CDR3 follows TCRdb's listing. The chain joins TRBV7-5 to TRBJ2-5; the table assigns TRBD2, which was not confirmed against the DNA. TRBV7-5 constitutes a pseudogene. The CDR3 has 21 residues if both end residues are counted. CDR3: CISVPETLWTSGDPNGNEQFF.

This clonotype was found once. This chain's CDR3 is CASSRDGGTDTQYF. In nucleotides, the CDR3 is TGTGCCAGCAGTAGGGACGGGGGGACAGATACGCAGTATTTT. The rearrangement links TRBV12-3 or TRBV12-4 to TRBJ2-3; 7 nucleotides agree with TRBD2. The CDR3 contains 14 residues. V gave up 5 bases and J gave up 3 bases; unmatched junction bases: 5.

Relative to its sample, this clonotype is medium-sized. The rearrangement joins TRBV7-8 to TRBJ1-5; tentatively, D is TRBD1 (6 bases). V gave up 0 bases and J gave up 4 bases, with 10 bases separating them. The CDR3 has 15 residues. Germline-derived CDR1 and CDR2 are SGHVS and FQNEAQ. CDR3 sequence: CASSLAGHTNQPQHF. Written as DNA, the CDR3 is TGTGCCAGCAGCTTAGCGGGACATACTAATCAGCCCCAGCATTTT.

V is TRBV7-4 and J is TRBJ2-5; tentative D call: TRBD1 (6 bases). This CDR3 is 16 amino acids long. Trimming removed 1 base from V and 11 bases from J, with 23 bases in between. Germline assignment: CDR1 SGHVT and CDR2 SQSDAQ. The CDR3 here is CASSLETGGPYNEQYF. As DNA, the CDR3 is TGTGCCAGCAGCTTAGAGACAGGAGGTCCCTACAATGAGCAGTACTTC.

The chain joins TRBV7-6 to TRBJ2-6; D gene unclear. The DNA matches TRBJ2-7 better at its end, which makes the J call doubtful. This CDR3 region has 15 residues. Germline V gene sequence: CDR1 SGHVS, CDR2 FNYEAQ. CDR3 coding DNA: TGTGCCAGCAGCTCACAAAATGGGCCCTTCTCCGAGCAGTACTTC. Protein: CASSSQNGPFSEQYF.

V usage is TRBV6-1 and J usage is TRBJ1-2; D remains ambiguous. The germline CDR1 and CDR2 sequences are MNHNS and SASEGT. CDR3 length: 16 amino acids. V gave up 6 bases and J gave up 2 bases, with 19 bases separating them. CDR3 protein: CASSSAFRGRNYGYTF. Written as DNA, the CDR3 is TGTGCCAGCAGCTCCGCCTTTAGAGGGCGAAACTATGGCTACACCTTC.

This chain joins TRBV7-2 and TRBJ2-1, with D possibly being TRBD2 (6 bases). CDR1 SGHTA and CDR2 FQGNSA come from the germline V gene. The CDR3 loop spans 16 amino acids. V lost 0 bases and J 2 bases, leaving 11 bases between the germline ends. CDR3 region: CASSLANSGTYNEQFF. Written as DNA, the CDR3 is TGTGCCAGCAGCTTAGCGAATAGCGGAACCTACAATGAGCAGTTCTTC.

The V call is TRBV5-6, the J call TRBJ2-6, with D unclear. Germline CDR1 is SGHDT and CDR2 is YYEEEE. This CDR3 has 17 amino acids. V was trimmed by 0 bases and J by 1 base, leaving 11 bases between them. The CDR3 spells CASSLGEVRSGANVLTF. For the CDR3, the DNA is TGTGCCAGCAGCTTGGGCGAGGTGCGATCTGGGGCCAACGTCCTGACTTTC.

This clonotype counts as medium-sized. The chain links TRBV7-2 to TRBJ2-1; the D is unclear. Germline V gives CDR1 SGHTA, CDR2 FQGNSA. V dropped 1 base and J dropped 4 bases, with 14 bases sitting between them. The CDR3 sequence is 16 residues long. This CDR3 is CASSLENTVRYNEQFF. The CDR3 DNA reads as TGTGCCAGCAGCTTAGAGAACACAGTAAGGTACAATGAGCAGTTCTTC.

A word on this clonotype: The CDR3 carries no conserved terminal phenylalanine or tryptophan, so it likely arises from a read error. It is unclear where the CDR3 begins or ends on the DNA, so no DNA is shown, and the CDR3 is as TCRdb lists it. The V call is TRBV5-1, the J call TRBJ2-3. The CDR3 length equals 8 residues, ends included. The V gene's germline CDR1 is SGHRS and CDR2 YFSETQ. The CDR3: CASSLDSY.

The chain combines TRBV6-6 with TRBJ2-5; D ambiguous. Gene TRBJ2-7 matches the end of the DNA better, so the J call may be wrong. Germline V gene sequence: CDR1 MNHNY, CDR2 SVGAGI (reference sequence). CDR3 length equals 11 residues. The CDR3: CASSFTYEQYF. For the CDR3, the DNA is TGTGCCAGCAGTTTTACCTACGAGCAGTACTTC.

The chain links TRBV6-1 to TRBJ2-4; 7 bases match TRBD1. J gave up 8 bases and V 5 bases, and 9 bases lay outside the gene matches. The CDR3 loop spans 14 amino acids. CDR1 MNHNS and CDR2 SASEGT come from the germline V gene. The CDR3 region is CASSRTGAGDIQYF. The DNA of the CDR3 is TGTGCCAGCAGTAGAACAGGGGCTGGGGACATTCAGTACTTC.

Here the CDR3 DNA reads TGCGCCAGCAGTGACGCCTCCTACAATGAGCAGTTCTTC. It specifies CASSDASYNEQFF. The chain is built from TRBV10-1 and TRBJ2-7; D unresolved. The J call is uncertain, as TRBJ2-1 better fits the DNA end. This CDR3 spans 13 amino acids. CDR1 and CDR2 from the germline V gene are WNHNN and SYGVQD (reference sequence).

This clonotype occurred a few times. V gene TRBV10-3 combines with J gene TRBJ2-5; D may be TRBD2 (7 bases). The CDR3 has 13 amino acids. Germline CDR1 and CDR2: ENHRY and SYGVKD. V shed 3 bases and J shed 5 bases, with 10 bases lying between them. CDR3 residues: CAISDRGAETQYF. The CDR3 DNA is TGTGCCATCAGTGATCGGGGGGCTGAGACCCAGTACTTC.

CDR3 in amino acids: CASSFRENQETQYF. The CDR3 DNA is TGTGCCAGCAGCTTCCGGGAAAACCAAGAGACCCAGTACTTC. The rearrangement links TRBV7-8 to TRBJ2-5, with a possible D match to TRBD2 (5 bases). CDR3 length equals 14 residues. Trimming removed 3 bases at V and 0 bases at J, with 8 bases between. Germline V CDR1 and CDR2: SGHVS, FQNEAQ.

V and J are TRBV7-9 and TRBJ2-3; D is unresolved. Germline assignment: CDR1 SEHNR and CDR2 FQNEAQ (reference sequence). The germline V and J ends were trimmed by 5 bases and 0 bases, with 3 bases remaining between them. The CDR3 is 12 residues long. CDR3 DNA sequence: TGTGCCAGCAGCCCTAGCACAGATACGCAGTATTTT. It specifies CASSPSTDTQYF. The complete variable domain, with remaining parts taken from reference TRBV7-9 and TRBJ2-3, reads DTGVSQNPRHKITKRGQNVTFRCDPISEHNRLYWYRQTLGQGPEFLTYFQNEAQLEKSRLLSDRFSAERPKGSFSTLEIQRTEQGDSAMYLCASSPSTDTQYFGPGTRLTVL.

The CDR3 reads CASFRGELFF. As DNA, the CDR3 is TGTGCCAGCTTCCGCGGGGAGCTGTTTTTT. The chain has TRBV7-3 and TRBJ2-2, with D unclear. The CDR3 covers 10 residues. V lost 8 bases and J 7 bases, leaving 5 bases between the germline ends. Germline lookup yields CDR1 SGHTA and CDR2 FQGTGA.

The table lists this clonotype with many counts. The V call is TRBV5-1, the J call TRBJ1-2; D gene uncertain. Trimming removed 5 bases at V and 6 bases at J, with 14 bases between. Germline V gene lookup returns CDR1 SGHRS and CDR2 YFSETQ. This CDR3 has 13 amino acids. Written as DNA, the CDR3 is TGCGCCAGCAGAATCGCGCGGGCGGATGGCTACACCTTC. It specifies CASRIARADGYTF.

V is TRBV7-2 and J is TRBJ2-6; perhaps TRBD1 as D (6 bases). The CDR3 is 15 residues long. V lost 4 bases to trimming and J lost 1 base, with 8 bases between them. CDR1 SGHTA and CDR2 FQGNSA come from the germline V gene. The CDR3 bases are TGTGCCAGCAGCTCCGGACAGTCTGGGGCCAACGTCCTGACTTTC. It codes for CASSSGQSGANVLTF.

V usage is TRBV7-6 and J usage is TRBJ2-5; D unclear. Germline values: CDR1 SGHVS, CDR2 FNYEAQ. This CDR3 region has 12 residues. The V end lost 5 bases, the J end lost 11 bases, and 15 bases lay between the germline ends. Here the CDR3 DNA reads TGTGCCAGCAGCCACAGATACAATGAGCAGTACTTC. It specifies CASSHRYNEQYF.

The V call is TRBV7-2, the J call TRBJ2-7; D is possibly TRBD2 (6 bases). The J call may not be correct, given that the DNA end is closer to TRBJ2-1. Germline V gene lookup returns CDR1 SGHTA and CDR2 FQGNSA. The CDR3 is 15 residues long. CDR3 amino acids: CASSPGLPVYNEQFF. CDR3 sequence (DNA): TGTGCCAGCAGCCCTGGACTACCTGTGTACAATGAGCAGTTCTTC.

The gene calls are TRBV7-2 and TRBJ2-1; D possibly corresponds to TRBD2 (5 bases). Matching the DNA end better, TRBJ2-5 makes the J call doubtful. Per germline, CDR1 SGHTA and CDR2 FQGNSA. This CDR3 spans 13 amino acids. The CDR3 nucleotides are TGTGCCAGCAGCTTACCTAGCTGGGAGACCCAGTACTTC. Protein: CASSLPSWETQYF.

This clonotype was observed at least ten times. This chain uses TRBV28 with TRBJ2-1, with D tentatively TRBD2 (5 bases). Germline V gene sequence: CDR1 MDHEN, CDR2 SYDVKM. The CDR3 loop spans 14 amino acids. Trimming took 2 bases from V and 6 from J, leaving 11 bases between them. The CDR3 region has the DNA TGTGCCAGCAGTTTAGGTGGACTGACCAATGAGCAGTTCTTC. Residues: CASSLGGLTNEQFF.

This clonotype is categorized as medium-sized. V is TRBV7-6 and J is TRBJ2-3; possibly TRBD2 for D (6 bases). Trimming took off 4 bases at V and 6 bases at J, with 20 bases between the two ends. Germline V gene lookup returns CDR1 SGHVS and CDR2 FNYEAQ. The CDR3 consists of 16 residues. The CDR3 bases are TGTGCCAGCAGCTCCCCTCGAGGCGGGGCTTCCGATACGCAGTATTTT. It is translated as CASSSPRGGASDTQYF.

This clonotype was counted a single time. The rearrangement links TRBV7-6 to TRBJ1-4; D may be TRBD1 (5 bases). V gave up 0 bases and J gave up 1 base, with 6 bases separating them. Germline values: CDR1 SGHVS, CDR2 FNYEAQ. This CDR3 comprises 15 residues. CDR3 bases: TGTGCCAGCAGCTTAGCGGGGGGAACTAATGAAAAACTGTTTTTT. Amino acids: CASSLAGGTNEKLFF.